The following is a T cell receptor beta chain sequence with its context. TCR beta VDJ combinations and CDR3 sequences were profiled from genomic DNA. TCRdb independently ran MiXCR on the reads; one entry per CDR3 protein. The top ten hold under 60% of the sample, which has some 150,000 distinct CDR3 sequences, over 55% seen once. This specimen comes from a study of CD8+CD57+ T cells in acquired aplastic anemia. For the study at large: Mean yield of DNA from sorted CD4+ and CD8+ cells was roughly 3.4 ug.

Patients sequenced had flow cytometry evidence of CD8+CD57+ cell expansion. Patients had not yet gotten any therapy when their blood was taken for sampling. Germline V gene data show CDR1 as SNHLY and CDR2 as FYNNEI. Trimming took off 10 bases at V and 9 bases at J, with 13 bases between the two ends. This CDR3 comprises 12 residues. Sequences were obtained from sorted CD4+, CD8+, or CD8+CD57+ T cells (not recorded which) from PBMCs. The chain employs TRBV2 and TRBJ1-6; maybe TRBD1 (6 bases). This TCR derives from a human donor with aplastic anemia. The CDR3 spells CAKQGSSSPLHF. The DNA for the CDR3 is TGTGCCAAACAGGGATCTAGTTCACCCCTCCACTTT.